This TCR beta chain was profiled in a study of metastatic and nonmetastatic thyroid tumors (dated by TCRdb to the early 2020s). The study in broad terms: Repertoires were compared across peripheral blood and tumor or nodule tissue samples from malignant and benign thyroid patients.

This clone was observed at least ten times. Its specific antigen is unknown. Per-base quality was not reported, and no clone a single base away is much larger than it. Preparation of the library involved PCR. Sequenced on an Illumina HiSeq 4000. The TCR beta-chain CDR3 region of each patient was profiled by high-throughput sequencing. Per the original workflow: A classifier to discriminate distant-metastatic papillary thyroid cancer patients was built from CDR3 differences across clinicopathological groups. The Shannon index was used to measure repertoire diversity, and the Morisita-Horn index was used to measure how similar tumor and blood repertoires were. The raw public reads went through TCRdb reprocessing: fastp at Q25, MiXCR clone calling, in-frame beta chains kept. These V and J calls rely on TCRdb rather than the paper's analysis. The sample data list roughly 71,000 clones, and less than 20% of these were observed just once. The leading ten clones occupy roughly 12% of the sample.

Cut back by 5 bases and 2 bases, the V and J ends lie 10 bases apart. For CDR1 and CDR2, the germline V gene lists SNHLY and FYNNEI. From the cysteine up to the phenylalanine, the CDR3 has a length of 14 residues. Only the CDR3 part of the read is kept: 42 bases, read in frame from the first base. Before undergoing thyroid surgery, none of the patients had been given any kind of treatment. Using T-cell receptor beta sequencing, the study looked back at clinical samples from patients collected from about 2011 to 2018. What the research found in general, with its limitations: TCR beta diversity was reported as significantly higher in malignant tumors than in benign nodules, in both blood and tumor samples.

The sequence was obtained from a female donor with papillary thyroid cancer or a benign thyroid nodule (not recorded which). Some clones in this sample may be carry-over from other donors' samples. The specimen sequenced was blood. The receptor chain draws on TRBV2 and TRBJ2-1, with no reliable assignment of the D segment. The nucleotide sequence reads as follows: TGTGCCAGCAGTCGTCAGGCTACCTACAATGAGCAGTTCTTC. Translated, it gives CASSRQATYNEQFF.